This TCR beta chain stems from a study of blood T cell repertoires in COVID-19. Across the whole study: Acute-phase and convalescent COVID-19 samples originated in the United States, Italy and Spain. Sources were T cells, B-cell-depleted T cells, or PBMCs; the material itself was cDNA or gDNA.

As handled by the study authors: Estimated nucleated cell counts came from reference gene primer amplification. This table comes from immunoSEQ multiplex PCR, and its TCRdb copy is limited to in-frame clones, with some not included. V and J calls and clone size are given by that table; D and trimming were obtained from the DNA. The data show 190,000 or so clones, 87% seen once. Per the germline V gene, CDR1 is MDHEN and CDR2 is SYDVKM. Trimming left V 7 bases short and J 2 bases short, with 13 bases between. This CDR3 is 14 amino acids long. This receptor was taken from a man aged 40-50 years with active or convalescent COVID-19. Sequences were obtained from peripheral blood. This chain joins TRBV28 and TRBJ2-3; D is unclear. CDR3 sequence (DNA): TGTGCCAGCACCCCGCGCATTCACACAGATACGCAGTATTTT. Encoded protein: CASTPRIHTDTQYF. Combining the CDR3 with reference TRBV28 and TRBJ2-3 gives the whole variable domain DVKVTQSSRYLVKRTGEKVFLECVQDMDHENMFWYRQDPGLGLRLIYFSYDVKMKEKGDIPEGYSVSREKKERFSLILESASTNQTSMYLCASTPRIHTDTQYFGPGTRLTVL.